Included here is one T cell receptor beta chain sequence, with context. Its antigen is not known. RNA served as the template for amplifying TCR beta CDR3 regions. HTBI primers primed a first-round RT-PCR, and a second-round multiplex PCR followed. Using its own MiXCR run on the multiplex PCR reads, TCRdb lists one record per CDR3 protein. The table lists hundreds of thousands of distinct CDR3 sequences, under 50% of them singletons. This specimen comes from a study of Graves' ophthalmopathy and Graves' hyperthyroidism. The V and J ends lost 0 bases and 8 bases respectively, with 20 bases between them. CDR1 is LNHNV, CDR2 YYDKDF, per germline (reference sequence). This CDR3 comprises 16 residues. The study, taken as a whole, reports: Blood also held most thyroid clonotypes expanded above 0.001 frequency.

V and J are TRBV15 and TRBJ2-7, with a weak D call TRBD1 (6 bases). This receptor was identified in an adult man with Graves' ophthalmopathy. Material: peripheral blood. This CDR3 reads CATSRDIQGKQPQQYF. The CDR3, as DNA: TGTGCCACCAGCAGAGATATCCAGGGGAAACAGCCCCAGCAGTACTTC.